These 5 T cell receptor beta chains were all obtained from the same sample, sequenced in a study of T cell changes during pregnancy in multiple sclerosis. Sequenced by immunoSEQ multiplex PCR; TCRdb stores in-frame clones only, minus some. The sample records about 100,000 clones, about nine tenths being singletons. The source was peripheral blood, collected after pregnancy. These receptors were obtained from a female donor with multiple sclerosis, enrolled in a pregnancy study.

The chain has TRBV11-3 and TRBJ2-3; no definite D call. The V end lost 4 bases, the J end lost 5 bases, and 4 bases lay between the germline ends. The CDR3 is 11 residues long. The germline V gene encodes CDR1 SGHNT and CDR2 YENEEA. This chain's CDR3 is CASSSQDTQYF. For the CDR3, the DNA is TGTGCCAGCAGCTCCCAAGATACGCAGTATTTT.

The chain joins TRBV27 to TRBJ1-5; TRBD1 aligns across 9 bases. Trimming removed 5 bases from V and 9 bases from J; junction bases left unmatched: 5. Germline CDR1 reads MNHEY; CDR2 reads SMNVEV (reference sequence). The CDR3 has 13 residues. The CDR3: CASSTGGWGPQHF. The CDR3 nucleotides read TGTGCCAGCAGTACAGGGGGCTGGGGGCCCCAGCATTTT.

The CDR3 here is CASSWSQQAFF. DNA for the CDR3: TGTGCCAGCTCCTGGAGTCAGCAAGCTTTCTTT. This chain joins TRBV6-8 and TRBJ1-1; D gene uncertain. CDR1 is MNHGY, CDR2 SAAAGT, per germline. The V end lost 8 bases, the J end lost 9 bases, and 13 bases lay between the germline ends. This CDR3 spans 11 amino acids.

This chain uses TRBV4-3 with TRBJ2-3; TRBD2 might be the D (5 bases). The CDR3 contains 14 residues. Trimming removed 4 bases at V and 6 bases at J, with 14 bases between. Germline V gene data show CDR1 as LGHNA and CDR2 as YSLEER. CDR3 sequence reads: CASSLGLEGDTQYF. CDR3 coding DNA: TGCGCCAGCAGCCTAGGACTCGAGGGCGATACGCAGTATTTT.

The V call is TRBV2, the J call TRBJ1-6; possible D gene TRBD1, 6 bases. This CDR3 has 16 amino acids. With 6 bases removed from V and 1 base from J, the gap between germline ends came to 13 bases. The germline gives CDR1 SNHLY, CDR2 FYNNEI. The CDR3 DNA is TGTGCCAGCAGGTCAGGGGACCGGTCCTATAATTCACCCCTCCACTTT. Residues: CASRSGDRSYNSPLHF.